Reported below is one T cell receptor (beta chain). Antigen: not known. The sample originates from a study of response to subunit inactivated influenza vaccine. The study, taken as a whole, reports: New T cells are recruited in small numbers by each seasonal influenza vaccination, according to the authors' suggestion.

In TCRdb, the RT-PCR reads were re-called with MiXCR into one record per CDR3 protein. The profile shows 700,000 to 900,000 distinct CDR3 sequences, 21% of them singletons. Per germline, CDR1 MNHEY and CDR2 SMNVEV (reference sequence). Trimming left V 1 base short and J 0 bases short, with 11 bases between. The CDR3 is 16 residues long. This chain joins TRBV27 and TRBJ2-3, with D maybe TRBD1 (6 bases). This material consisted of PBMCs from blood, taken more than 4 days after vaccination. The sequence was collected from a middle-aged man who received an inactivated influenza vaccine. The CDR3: CASSLLGQGSTDTQYF. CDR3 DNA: TGTGCCAGCAGTTTATTAGGTCAGGGGAGCACAGATACGCAGTATTTT.